Here is one TCR beta chain with its context. This entry belongs to a study of shared clonotypes between healthy human individuals. V was clipped by 6 bases and J by 7 bases; unmatched bases: 5. The CDR3 is 14 residues long. Looked up from germline, CDR1 is MRHNA and CDR2 is SNTAGT. This table comes from immunoSEQ multiplex PCR, and its TCRdb copy is limited to in-frame clones, with some not included. The sample shows over 1.5 million clones, approximately 98% of them seen only once. Sequencing input: naive CD4+ T cells sorted from blood. The subset is: CD45RA+ positively selected. This TCR was sampled from a man aged 25 to 40 in good health. The V and J genes are TRBV6-4 and TRBJ2-2, with 10 bases aligning to TRBD1. DNA for the CDR3: TGTGCCAGCAGCACGACAGGGGGCAACGGGGAGCTGTTTTTT. It specifies CASSTTGGNGELFF.